This entry concerns a single T cell receptor beta chain. Its antigen is undetermined. Read data end 3 residues before the CDR3 end; the end is taken from the germline J gene. The sample comes from a study of T cells in women clearing cervical HPV infection. Study summary: Donors had HPV16-related CIN3 or worse; 2 had invasive cancer.

immunoSEQ multiplex PCR used an average of roughly 1,300 ng genomic DNA. Sequenced by immunoSEQ multiplex PCR; TCRdb stores in-frame clones only, minus some. This table lists 25,000 to 35,000 clones. This CDR3 comprises 10 residues. J was trimmed by 5 bases and V by 7 bases; bases with no gene match: 2. Germline loops: CDR1 GTSNPN, CDR2 SVGIG (reference sequence). Study conclusions and caveats: Cases and controls were distinguished at AUC roughly 0.86 by richness and V genes.

J is TRBJ2-7 and V is TRBV30; TRBD2 matches at 7 bases. The TCR originated in a woman aged 18-69 years with a cervical HPV16 infection that either progressed to CIN3+ or cleared (not recorded which). The sample was blood buffy coat. CDR3 loop: CAFSGNEQYF. The part of the CDR3 DNA that was read is TGTGCCTTCAGCGGGAACGAG.